A single sample gave rise to the 8 T cell receptor beta chains below, sequenced in a study of T cells after yellow fever vaccination. One entry per CDR3 protein results from TCRdb running MiXCR on the 5' RACE reads. The repertoire includes some 390,000 distinct CDR3 sequences, approximately 6% of them detected once, and over 14% sits in the top ten. Here the sequenced sample was PBMCs, taken 5 days after the yellow fever booster vaccination. Every receptor here comes from a man between 25 and 39 years old who received the YFV17D yellow fever vaccine.

CDR3: CASSYSAGGAEQYF. The DNA for the CDR3 is TGTGCCAGCAGTTACTCAGCCGGGGGTGCCGAGCAGTACTTC. The chain recombines TRBV6-5 with TRBJ2-7, with D possibly matching TRBD2 (6 bases). The ends were cut back, 0 bases at V and 6 bases at J, with 12 bases in the middle. Germline V CDR1 and CDR2: MNHEY, SVGAGI. The CDR3 has 14 residues.

The sample holds a few counts of this clonotype. The V and J genes are TRBV20-1 and TRBJ2-3, with 12 bases aligning to TRBD2. The V and J ends lost 6 bases and 0 bases, in that order; junction bases with no gene match: 7. This CDR3 is 16 amino acids long. Germline V gives CDR1 DFQATT, CDR2 SNEGSKA (reference sequence). The CDR3 DNA follows: TGCAGTGCCGATGGGACTAGCGGGTTCAGCACAGATACGCAGTATTTT. This gives the protein CSADGTSGFSTDTQYF.

This chain links TRBV9 with TRBJ2-1; tentatively, D is TRBD1 (6 bases). The CDR3 length is 14 residues. CDR1 SGDLS and CDR2 YYNGEE come from the germline V gene. V lost 2 bases to trimming and J lost 2 bases, with 8 bases between them. Here the CDR3 reads CASSVGTTYNEQFF. For the CDR3, the DNA is TGTGCCAGCAGCGTCGGGACAACCTACAATGAGCAGTTCTTC.

This clonotype was found many times. V gene TRBV7-9 combines with J gene TRBJ2-1, with a weak D call TRBD1 (6 bases). Germline V lookup: CDR1 SEHNR, CDR2 FQNEAQ (reference sequence). V dropped 5 bases and J dropped 1 base, with 15 bases sitting between them. CDR3 size: 16 residues. CDR3 in amino acids: CASSPSTGTSYNEQFF. Written as DNA, the CDR3 is TGTGCCAGCAGCCCCTCCACAGGGACGTCCTACAATGAGCAGTTCTTC. Full variable domain (outside the CDR3, taken from reference TRBV7-9 and TRBJ2-1): DTGVSQNPRHKITKRGQNVTFRCDPISEHNRLYWYRQTLGQGPEFLTYFQNEAQLEKSRLLSDRFSAERPKGSFSTLEIQRTEQGDSAMYLCASSPSTGTSYNEQFFGPGTRLTVL.

The rearrangement uses TRBV20-1 and TRBJ1-5; D unclear. There are 13 residues in the CDR3. Germline CDR1 reads DFQATT; CDR2 reads SNEGSKA (reference sequence). The V end lost 6 bases, the J end lost 2 bases, and 11 bases lay between the germline ends. The CDR3 DNA reads as TGCAGTGCCACAGCGCGGGGCAATCAGCCCCAGCATTTT. Its protein product is CSATARGNQPQHF.

This clonotype has at least ten counts. The DNA for the CDR3 is TGCAGCGTTGAAGCAACCCCGGGGCTAGCGGTAGGAAACGAGCAGTACTTC. It translates to CSVEATPGLAVGNEQYF. This rearrangement joins TRBV29-1 to TRBJ2-7; TRBD2 aligns across 7 bases. There are 17 residues in the CDR3. The germline V gene has CDR1 SQVTM and CDR2 ANQGSEA. The ends lost 1 base at V and 5 bases at J; junction bases unmatched: 17.

The chain carries TRBV29-1 and TRBJ2-3; TRBD2 aligns across 8 bases. The CDR3 length is 13 residues. V was pared by 7 bases and J by 5 bases, with 8 bases of the junction left unmatched. The germline gives CDR1 SQVTM, CDR2 ANQGSEA. The CDR3 spells CSAPRGGEDTQYF. The CDR3 DNA reads TGCAGCGCCCCTCGGGGGGGAGAAGATACGCAGTATTTT.

This chain joins TRBV4-3 and TRBJ2-7; 8 bases are shared with TRBD2. CDR3 length: 16 residues. Germline values: CDR1 LGHNA, CDR2 YSLEER. Trimming took 0 bases from V and 2 from J; bases not matched to a gene: 6. The CDR3 sequence: CASSQEGVSGAYEQYF. The DNA for the CDR3 is TGCGCCAGCAGCCAAGAGGGGGTTAGCGGGGCCTACGAGCAGTACTTC.